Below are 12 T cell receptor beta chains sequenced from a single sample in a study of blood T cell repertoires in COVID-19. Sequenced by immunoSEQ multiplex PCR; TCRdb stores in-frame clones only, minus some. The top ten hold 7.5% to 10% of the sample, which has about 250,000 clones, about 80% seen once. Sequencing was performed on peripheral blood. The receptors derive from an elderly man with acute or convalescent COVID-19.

The DNA for the CDR3 is TGTGCCAGCAGCTTGGCACCCCTGTTGAGGAGCCCCCCTTCGGGCTACACCTTC. Its protein product is CASSLAPLLRSPPSGYTF. The chain employs TRBV5-6 and TRBJ1-2, with D unresolved. Looked up from germline, CDR1 is SGHDT and CDR2 is YYEEEE. This CDR3 contains 18 residues. The V end was cut by 0 bases, the J end by 8 bases, with 26 bases between. The entire variable domain, with the rest obtained from reference TRBV5-6 and TRBJ1-2, is as follows: DAGVTQSPTHLIKTRGQQVTLRCSPKSGHDTVSWYQQALGQGPQFIFQYYEEEERQRGNFPDRFSGHQFPNYSSELNVNALLLGDSALYLCASSLAPLLRSPPSGYTFGSGTRLTVV.

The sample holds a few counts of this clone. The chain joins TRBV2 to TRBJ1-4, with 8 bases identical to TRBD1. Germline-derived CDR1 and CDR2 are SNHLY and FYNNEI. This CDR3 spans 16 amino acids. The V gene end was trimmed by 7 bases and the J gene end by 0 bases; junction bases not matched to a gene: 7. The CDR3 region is CASKQGGATTNEKLFF. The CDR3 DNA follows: TGTGCCAGCAAACAGGGGGGAGCTACAACTAATGAAAAACTGTTTTTT.

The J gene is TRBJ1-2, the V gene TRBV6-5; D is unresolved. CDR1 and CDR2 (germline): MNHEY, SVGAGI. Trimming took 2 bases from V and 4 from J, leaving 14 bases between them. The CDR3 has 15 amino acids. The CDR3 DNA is TGTGCCAGCAGTTACAGGCGGCGGAGTACCTATGGCTACACCTTC. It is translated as CASSYRRRSTYGYTF.

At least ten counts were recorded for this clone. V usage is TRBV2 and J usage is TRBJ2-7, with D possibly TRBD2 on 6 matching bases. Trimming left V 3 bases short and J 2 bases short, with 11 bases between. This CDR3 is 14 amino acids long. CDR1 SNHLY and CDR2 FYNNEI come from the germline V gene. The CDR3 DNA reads TGTGCCAGCAGTGATAGGAGGGAACCCTACGAGCAGTACTTC. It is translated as CASSDRREPYEQYF. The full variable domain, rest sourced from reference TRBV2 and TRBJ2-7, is EPEVTQTPSHQVTQMGQEVILRCVPISNHLYFYWYRQILGQKVEFLVSFYNNEISEKSEIFDDQFSVERPDGSNFTLKIRSTKLEDSAMYFCASSDRREPYEQYFGPGTRLTVT.

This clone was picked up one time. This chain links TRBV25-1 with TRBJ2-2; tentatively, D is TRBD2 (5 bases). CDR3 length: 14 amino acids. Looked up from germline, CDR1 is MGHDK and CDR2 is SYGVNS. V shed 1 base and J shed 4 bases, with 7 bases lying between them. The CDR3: CASSEFGGTGELFF. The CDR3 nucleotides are TGTGCCAGCAGTGAATTTGGAGGCACCGGGGAGCTGTTTTTT.

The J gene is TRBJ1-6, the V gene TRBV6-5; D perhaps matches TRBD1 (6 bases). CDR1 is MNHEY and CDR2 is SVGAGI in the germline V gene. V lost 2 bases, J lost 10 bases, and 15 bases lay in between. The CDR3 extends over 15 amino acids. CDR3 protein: CASSYMSGAKSPLHF. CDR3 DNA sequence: TGTGCCAGCAGTTACATGTCAGGGGCCAAGTCACCCCTCCACTTT.

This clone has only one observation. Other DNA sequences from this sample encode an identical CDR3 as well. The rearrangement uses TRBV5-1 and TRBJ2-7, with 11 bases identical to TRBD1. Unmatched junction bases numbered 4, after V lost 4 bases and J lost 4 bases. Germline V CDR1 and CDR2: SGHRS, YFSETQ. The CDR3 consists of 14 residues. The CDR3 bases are TGCGCCAGCAGCCTCCGGGACAGGGGGTACGAGCAGTACTTC. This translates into CASSLRDRGYEQYF.

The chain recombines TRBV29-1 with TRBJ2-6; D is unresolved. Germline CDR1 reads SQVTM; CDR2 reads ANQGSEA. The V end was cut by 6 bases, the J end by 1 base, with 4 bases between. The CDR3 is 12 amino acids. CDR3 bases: TGCAGCGTATTATCTGGGGCCAACGTCCTGACTTTC. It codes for CSVLSGANVLTF. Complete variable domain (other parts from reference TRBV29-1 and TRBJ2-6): SAVISQKPSRDICQRGTSLTIQCQVDSQVTMMFWYRQQPGQSLTLIATANQGSEATYESGFVIDKFPISRPNLTFSTLTVSNMSPEDSSIYLCSVLSGANVLTFGAGSRLTVL.

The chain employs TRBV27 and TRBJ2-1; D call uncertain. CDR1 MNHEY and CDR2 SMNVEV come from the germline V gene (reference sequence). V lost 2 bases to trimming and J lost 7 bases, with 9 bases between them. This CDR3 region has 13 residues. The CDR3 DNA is TGTGCCAGCAGTTTAAGAAGCGCAAATGAGCAGTTCTTC. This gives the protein CASSLRSANEQFF.

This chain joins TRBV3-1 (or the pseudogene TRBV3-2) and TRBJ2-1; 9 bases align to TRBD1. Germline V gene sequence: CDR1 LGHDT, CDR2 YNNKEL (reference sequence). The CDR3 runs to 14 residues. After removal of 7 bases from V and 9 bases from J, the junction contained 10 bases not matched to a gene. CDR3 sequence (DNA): TGTGCCAGCACCCCGCGGGACAGGGCGCGTGAGCAGTTCTTC. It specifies CASTPRDRAREQFF.

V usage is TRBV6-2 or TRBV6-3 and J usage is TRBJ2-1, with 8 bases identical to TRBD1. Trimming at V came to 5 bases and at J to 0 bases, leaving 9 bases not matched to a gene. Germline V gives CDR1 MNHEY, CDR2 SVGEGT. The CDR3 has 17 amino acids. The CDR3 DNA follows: TGTGCCAGCAGTACAGACAGGGGAGGAGGCTCCTACAATGAGCAGTTCTTC. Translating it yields CASSTDRGGGSYNEQFF.

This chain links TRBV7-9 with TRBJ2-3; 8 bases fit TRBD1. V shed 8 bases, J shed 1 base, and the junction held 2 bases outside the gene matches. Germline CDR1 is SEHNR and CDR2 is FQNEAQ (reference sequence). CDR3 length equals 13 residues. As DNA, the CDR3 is TGTGCCAGCGGGACAGGAGGCACAGATACGCAGTATTTT. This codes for CASGTGGTDTQYF.